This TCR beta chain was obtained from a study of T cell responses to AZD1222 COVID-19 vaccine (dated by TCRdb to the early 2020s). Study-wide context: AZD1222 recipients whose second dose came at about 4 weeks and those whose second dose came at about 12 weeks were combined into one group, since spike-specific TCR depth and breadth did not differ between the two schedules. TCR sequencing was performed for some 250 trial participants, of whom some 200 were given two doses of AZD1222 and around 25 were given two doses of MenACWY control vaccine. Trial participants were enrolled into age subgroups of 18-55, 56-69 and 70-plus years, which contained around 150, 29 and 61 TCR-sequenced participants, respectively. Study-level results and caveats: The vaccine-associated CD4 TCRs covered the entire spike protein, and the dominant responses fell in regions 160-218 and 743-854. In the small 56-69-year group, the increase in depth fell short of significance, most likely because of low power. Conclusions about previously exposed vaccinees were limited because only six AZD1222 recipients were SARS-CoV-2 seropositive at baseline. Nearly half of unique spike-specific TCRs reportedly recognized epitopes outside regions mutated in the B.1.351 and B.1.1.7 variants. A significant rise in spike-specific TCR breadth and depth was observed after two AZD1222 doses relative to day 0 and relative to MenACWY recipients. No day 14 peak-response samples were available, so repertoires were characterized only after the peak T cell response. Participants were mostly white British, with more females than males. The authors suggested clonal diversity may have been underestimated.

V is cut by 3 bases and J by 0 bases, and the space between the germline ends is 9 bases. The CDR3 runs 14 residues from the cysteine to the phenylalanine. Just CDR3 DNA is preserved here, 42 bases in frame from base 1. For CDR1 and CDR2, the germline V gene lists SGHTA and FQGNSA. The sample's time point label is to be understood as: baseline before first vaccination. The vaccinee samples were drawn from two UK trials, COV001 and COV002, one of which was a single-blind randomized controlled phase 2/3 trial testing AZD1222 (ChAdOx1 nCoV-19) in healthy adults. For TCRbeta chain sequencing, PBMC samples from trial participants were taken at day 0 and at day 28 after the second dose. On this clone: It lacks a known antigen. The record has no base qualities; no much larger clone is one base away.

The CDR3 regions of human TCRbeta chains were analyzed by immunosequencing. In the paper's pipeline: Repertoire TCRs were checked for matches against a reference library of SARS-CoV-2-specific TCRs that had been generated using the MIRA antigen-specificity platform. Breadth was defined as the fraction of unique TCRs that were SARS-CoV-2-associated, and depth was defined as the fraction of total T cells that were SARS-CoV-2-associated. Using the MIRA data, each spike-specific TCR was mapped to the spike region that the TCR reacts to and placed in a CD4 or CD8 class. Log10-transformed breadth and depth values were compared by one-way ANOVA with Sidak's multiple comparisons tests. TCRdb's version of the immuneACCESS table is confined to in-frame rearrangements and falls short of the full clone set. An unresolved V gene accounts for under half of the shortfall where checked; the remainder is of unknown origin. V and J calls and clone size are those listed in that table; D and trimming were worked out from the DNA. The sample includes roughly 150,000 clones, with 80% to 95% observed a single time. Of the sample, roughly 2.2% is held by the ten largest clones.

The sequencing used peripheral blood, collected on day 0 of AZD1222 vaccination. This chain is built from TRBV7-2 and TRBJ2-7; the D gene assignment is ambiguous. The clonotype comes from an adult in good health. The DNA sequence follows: TGTGCCAGCAGCTTGGCAGGAACCTCCTACGAGCAGTACTTC. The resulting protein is CASSLAGTSYEQYF.